This TCR beta chain emerged from a study of monozygotic twins with inflammatory bowel disease. For this clonotype: Antigen specificity is unknown.

CDR1 is SGHDT and CDR2 is YYEEEE in the germline V gene. CDR3 length: 19 residues. TCRdb re-called the 5' RACE reads and gives one entry per CDR3 protein, without DNA. The sample data list more than 300,000 distinct CDR3 sequences. Findings of the study overall: Healthy twins showed more clonotype sharing with others than IBD patients, especially patients with disease activity.

The material sequenced was blood. This TCR was recovered from a human donor with ulcerative colitis or Crohn's disease, or a healthy co-twin of an affected twin (not recorded which). The chain has TRBV5-6 and TRBJ2-1; TCRdb indicates TRBD2, and absent DNA this call remains unverified. CDR3 amino acids: CASSPKRGAAPSSYNEQFF.